This paragraph reports one TCR beta chain. Its antigen is unidentified. The data derive from a study of vaccination and CD4 T cells after COVID-19. Germline values: CDR1 MDHEN, CDR2 SYDVKM. This CDR3 has 16 residues. V dropped 4 bases and J dropped 9 bases, with 22 bases sitting between them. Treatment specified: approximately nine-day PBMC culture with coronavirus spike peptide pools or control peptides (ViraFEST assay). T cells were expanded with peptide pools, and expanded clonotypes were identified by TCR sequencing. Sequenced with the Oncomine TCR Beta short-read assay was DNA taken from cultured CD4+ T cells. One entry per CDR3 protein, called by TCRdb with MiXCR from the PCR reads. The sample lists some 10,000 distinct CDR3 sequences, around 21% occurring once.

The sequence derives from a human donor who had recovered from COVID-19. The chain recombines TRBV28 with TRBJ2-1, with a tentative D call TRBD2 (6 bases). This sample comprised CD4+ T cells from blood, cultured in vitro, obtained after SARS-CoV-2 vaccination. The CDR3 coding sequence is TGTGCCAGCAGTTCGATAGCGGAACGAGCTCTGGGTGAGCAGTTCTTC. This gives the protein CASSSIAERALGEQFF. Combining the CDR3 with reference TRBV28 and TRBJ2-1 gives the whole variable domain DVKVTQSSRYLVKRTGEKVFLECVQDMDHENMFWYRQDPGLGLRLIYFSYDVKMKEKGDIPEGYSVSREKKERFSLILESASTNQTSMYLCASSSIAERALGEQFFGPGTRLTVL.